This T cell receptor (beta chain) originates from a study of cytomegalovirus exposure and HLA in healthy donors. Germline V gene lookup returns CDR1 SGHRS and CDR2 YFSETQ. The ends were cut back, 0 bases at V and 4 bases at J, with 9 bases in the middle. This CDR3 is 14 amino acids long. The study ran its PCR with 60 Vbeta and 13 Jbeta primers. The table came from immunoSEQ multiplex PCR; TCRdb's copy has only in-frame clones and leaves some out. The sample carries approximately 120,000 clones, roughly 74% recorded once. The sequenced sample consisted of PBMCs. The rearrangement joins TRBV5-1 to TRBJ2-3; D remains unclear. The TCR comes from a man aged 35 to 55 in good health and CMV-seronegative. CDR3: CASSLVSVSDTQYF. The DNA for the CDR3 is TGCGCCAGCAGCTTGGTGTCGGTTTCAGATACGCAGTATTTT.